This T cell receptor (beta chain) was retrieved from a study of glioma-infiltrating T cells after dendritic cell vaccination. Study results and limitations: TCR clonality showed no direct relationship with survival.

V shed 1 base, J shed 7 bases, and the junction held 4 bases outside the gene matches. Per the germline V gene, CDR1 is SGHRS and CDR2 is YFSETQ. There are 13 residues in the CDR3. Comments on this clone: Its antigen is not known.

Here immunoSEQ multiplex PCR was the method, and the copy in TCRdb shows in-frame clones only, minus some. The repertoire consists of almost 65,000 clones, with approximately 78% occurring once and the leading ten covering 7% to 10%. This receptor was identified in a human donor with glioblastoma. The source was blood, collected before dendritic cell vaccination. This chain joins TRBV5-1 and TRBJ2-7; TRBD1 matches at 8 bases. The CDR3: CASSLQGAWEQYF. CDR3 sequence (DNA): TGCGCCAGCAGCTTGCAGGGGGCTTGGGAGCAGTACTTC. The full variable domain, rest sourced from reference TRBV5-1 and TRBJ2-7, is KAGVTQTPRYLIKTRGQQVTLSCSPISGHRSVSWYQQTPGQGLQFLFEYFSETQRNKGNFPGRFSGRQFSNSRSEMNVSTLELGDSALYLCASSLQGAWEQYFGPGTRLTVT.